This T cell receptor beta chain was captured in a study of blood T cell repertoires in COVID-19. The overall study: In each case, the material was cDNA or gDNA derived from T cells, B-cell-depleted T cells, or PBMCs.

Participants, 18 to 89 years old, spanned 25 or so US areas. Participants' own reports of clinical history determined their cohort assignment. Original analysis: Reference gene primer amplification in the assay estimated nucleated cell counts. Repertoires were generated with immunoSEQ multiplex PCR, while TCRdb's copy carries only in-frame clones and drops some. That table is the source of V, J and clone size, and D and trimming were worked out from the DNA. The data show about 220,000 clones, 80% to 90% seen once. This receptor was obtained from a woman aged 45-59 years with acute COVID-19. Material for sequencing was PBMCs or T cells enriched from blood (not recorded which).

The CDR3 loop is CASSLLQGLIDTQYF. CDR3 DNA: TGCGCCAGCAGCTTGTTACAGGGATTAATCGATACGCAGTATTTT. The V call is TRBV5-1, the J call TRBJ2-3; TRBD1 is a possible D gene (6 bases). Trimming shortened V by 1 base and J by 6 bases, and 15 bases separated the two germline ends. The germline V gene has CDR1 SGHRS and CDR2 YFSETQ. This CDR3 comprises 15 residues.